One and the same sample provided the 17 T cell receptor beta chains below, sequenced in a study of early T cells in non-severe SARS-CoV-2 infection. Each CDR3 protein gets one entry after TCRdb re-called the 5' RACE reads with MiXCR. The table includes tens of thousands of distinct CDR3 sequences, under 10% detected once. Sequenced input: whole blood. The receptors shown here come from an adult who was a healthcare worker with PCR-confirmed SARS-CoV-2 infection or an uninfected control (not recorded which).

This clonotype was observed many times. This sequence joins TRBV28 and TRBJ2-7; TRBD2 matches at 8 bases. Germline CDR1 and CDR2: MDHEN and SYDVKM. With V trimmed by 8 bases and J by 4 bases, 10 bases remained unmatched. The CDR3 sequence is 14 residues long. The CDR3 nucleotides are TGTGCCAGCGCCCGGCGGGGGGAGTGGTACGAGCAGTACTTC. Residues: CASARRGEWYEQYF.

In its sample, this clonotype was seen a few times. V is TRBV7-9 and J is TRBJ2-7, with TRBD1 matching over 7 bases. Germline CDR1 reads SEHNR; CDR2 reads FQNEAQ (reference sequence). Trimming cost V 8 bases and J 1 base; bases outside gene matches: 11. This CDR3 has 15 amino acids. The CDR3 protein is CASLQGWTGSYEQYF. CDR3 DNA sequence: TGTGCCAGCCTGCAGGGTTGGACAGGATCCTACGAGCAGTACTTC.

This clonotype has ten or more counts. The V gene is TRBV13, the J gene TRBJ2-1, with TRBD1 as a possible D gene (6 bases). The V gene lost 3 bases and the J gene lost 3 bases, with 15 bases spanning the gap. Germline CDR1 is PRHDT and CDR2 is FYEKMQ (reference sequence). The CDR3 spans 16 residues. CDR3 region: CASSFTTGTYYNEQFF. The CDR3 DNA reads TGTGCCAGCAGCTTTACTACAGGGACCTACTACAATGAGCAGTTCTTC. Filled out from reference TRBV13 and TRBJ2-1, the complete variable domain reads AAGVIQSPRHLIKEKRETATLKCYPIPRHDTVYWYQQGPGQDPQFLISFYEKMQSDKGSIPDRFSAQQFSDYHSELNMSSLELGDSALYFCASSFTTGTYYNEQFFGPGTRLTVL.

This clonotype showed up many times. The V and J genes are TRBV7-2 and TRBJ2-3; 8 bases match TRBD2. Losses at the gene ends were 5 bases for V and 8 bases for J; bases not matched to a gene: 3. Germline loops: CDR1 SGHTA, CDR2 FQGNSA. The CDR3 sequence is 12 residues long. CDR3 sequence: CASSQSGGTQYF. DNA for the CDR3: TGTGCCAGCAGCCAAAGCGGGGGTACGCAGTATTTT.

This clonotype has more than one count but fewer than ten. CDR3 sequence reads: CASSESTGGPLNYGYTF. DNA of the CDR3: TGTGCCAGCAGTGAGTCGACAGGGGGTCCACTTAACTATGGCTACACCTTC. V and J are TRBV6-1 and TRBJ1-2; the match to TRBD1 covers 9 bases. Unmatched junction bases numbered 9, after V lost 3 bases and J lost 1 base. Germline CDR1 is MNHNS and CDR2 is SASEGT. The CDR3 runs to 17 residues.

This clonotype showed up just a few times. CDR3 residues: CASSLADEQYF. Written as DNA, the CDR3 is TGTGCCAGCAGCTTAGCCGACGAGCAGTACTTC. The J gene is TRBJ2-7, the V gene TRBV7-9, with no clear D. Trimming removed 0 bases from V and 5 bases from J, with 2 bases in between. The germline gives CDR1 SEHNR, CDR2 FQNEAQ (reference sequence). This CDR3 has 11 residues.

Relative to its sample, this clonotype is medium-sized. This chain links TRBV6-5 with TRBJ1-2; D possibly corresponds to TRBD1 (5 bases). Trimming cost V 8 bases and J 5 bases, with 21 bases left between them. The CDR3 spans 15 residues. The germline V gene encodes CDR1 MNHEY and CDR2 SVGAGI. CDR3 sequence: CASGGGSEPPYGYTF. For the CDR3, the DNA is TGTGCCAGCGGCGGGGGGTCGGAGCCCCCGTATGGCTACACCTTC.

The V gene is TRBV9, the J gene TRBJ2-7; 8 bases are shared with TRBD1. This CDR3 spans 13 amino acids. Unmatched junction bases numbered 2, after V lost 3 bases and J lost 3 bases. In germline, CDR1 is SGDLS, CDR2 YYNGEE. Here the CDR3 reads CASSAGTGYEQYF. CDR3 DNA: TGTGCCAGCAGCGCCGGGACAGGCTACGAGCAGTACTTC.

A few counts support this clonotype. The rearrangement uses TRBV12-3 or TRBV12-4 and TRBJ1-3; no firm D call. V was trimmed by 3 bases and J by 4 bases, leaving 16 bases between them. The CDR3 contains 16 residues. The CDR3 sequence is CASSFPPGGGGNTIYF. As DNA, the CDR3 is TGTGCCAGCAGTTTCCCTCCGGGAGGAGGCGGAAACACCATATATTTT.

This clonotype occurred a few times. V usage is TRBV7-9 and J usage is TRBJ1-1, with D perhaps TRBD1 (5 bases). The CDR3 sequence is 13 residues long. CDR1 SEHNR and CDR2 FQNEAQ come from the germline V gene (reference sequence). V was clipped by 8 bases and J by 3 bases, with 13 bases between them. CDR3 protein: CASPGGDDTEAFF. In DNA form, the CDR3 reads TGTGCCAGCCCGGGTGGGGACGACACTGAAGCTTTCTTT.

The chain uses TRBV28 and TRBJ1-4; no definite D call. In germline, CDR1 is MDHEN, CDR2 SYDVKM. V was clipped by 5 bases and J by 12 bases, with 10 bases between them. CDR3 size: 11 residues. The DNA for the CDR3 is TGTGCCAGCAGTGCCCCTTTGCAACTGTTTTTT. This sequence encodes CASSAPLQLFF.

The chain employs TRBV5-1 and TRBJ2-3; D may be TRBD2 (5 bases). Germline-derived CDR1 and CDR2 are SGHRS and YFSETQ. V was shortened by 3 bases and J by 4 bases, with 15 bases between the two germline ends. The length of the CDR3 is 15 residues. The chain's CDR3 is CASSSDPGNPDTQYF. CDR3 bases: TGCGCCAGCAGCTCGGACCCGGGGAACCCAGATACGCAGTATTTT.

This clonotype was seen many times. The chain has TRBV5-1 and TRBJ2-2; no clear D. The CDR3 is made up of 12 amino acids. In germline, CDR1 is SGHRS, CDR2 YFSETQ. V lost 4 bases and J lost 8, with 9 bases in between. The CDR3 DNA sequence: TGCGCCAGCAGCCTCACCGGGGGGGAGCTGTTTTTT. Translating it yields CASSLTGGELFF.

The rearrangement links TRBV2 to TRBJ2-1, with 14 bases aligning to TRBD2. Germline CDR1 reads SNHLY; CDR2 reads FYNNEI. The CDR3 covers 16 residues. Trimming at V came to 6 bases and at J to 5 bases, leaving 6 bases not matched to a gene. The CDR3 is CASRETSGRADNEQFF. In DNA, the CDR3 is TGTGCCAGCAGGGAGACTAGCGGGAGGGCCGACAATGAGCAGTTCTTC.

This clonotype was observed at least ten times. The chain carries TRBV7-8 and TRBJ2-1; the D is unclear. CDR3 length: 15 residues. Trimming removed 1 base from V and 0 bases from J, with 7 bases in between. Germline CDR1 is SGHVS and CDR2 is FQNEAQ. The CDR3 sequence: CASSLVYASYNEQFF. CDR3 nucleotide sequence: TGTGCCAGCAGCTTAGTGTACGCCTCCTACAATGAGCAGTTCTTC. Using reference TRBV7-8 and TRBJ2-1 for the parts outside the CDR3, the full variable domain is GAGVSQSPRYKVAKRGQDVALRCDPISGHVSLFWYQQALGQGPEFLTYFQNEAQLDKSGLPSDRFFAERPEGSVSTLKIQRTQQEDSAVYLCASSLVYASYNEQFFGPGTRLTVL.

CDR3 bases: TGTGCCAGCAGCTTAACTCAGCTAGCGGGCCCCAGGGAGGAGGAGCAGTACTTC. Protein product: CASSLTQLAGPREEEQYF. This chain links TRBV7-6 with TRBJ2-7; 8 bases are a match to TRBD2. Trimming removed 2 bases from V and 7 bases from J; junction bases left unmatched: 19. Germline CDR1 SGHVS, CDR2 FNYEAQ. This CDR3 has 18 residues.

V and J are TRBV6-1 and TRBJ2-5; TRBD1 matches at 11 bases. The germline gives CDR1 MNHNS, CDR2 SASEGT. V was pared by 6 bases and J by 5 bases, with 5 bases of the junction left unmatched. CDR3 length equals 14 residues. The CDR3 DNA follows: TGTGCCAGCAGGACGGGACAGGGGGAGGAGACCCAGTACTTC. It translates to CASRTGQGEETQYF.